These T cell receptor beta chains were read from a single sample in a study of molecular identifiers for immune sequencing clone quantification. MiXCR, run by TCRdb on the PCR reads, gives a single entry per CDR3 protein. The sample shows a few hundred thousand distinct CDR3 sequences, around a fifth of them seen only once. The material sequenced was naive CD8+ T cells from blood, with Jurkat cell RNA spiked in. The receptors come from a human donor in good health. Some libraries in this study had Jurkat cell RNA spiked in. CDR3s include the opening cysteine and the closing phenylalanine or tryptophan.

CASAWDRDYAQYF	TRBJ2-7	TRBV2
CAWSPQGALTDTQYF	TRBJ2-3	TRBV30
CASSGRTENIQYF	TRBJ2-4	TRBV12-3/TRBV12-4
CASSQIMSSPPDTQYF	TRBJ2-3	TRBV4-1
CASSPAGHNSPLHF	TRBJ1-6	TRBV27
CASSYGLAGRPQETQYF	TRBJ2-5	TRBV6-2/TRBV6-3
CASSPQTGMGTEAFF	TRBJ1-1	TRBV7-2
CASSQDPSYVGGRYEQYF	TRBJ2-7	TRBV4-3
CASTRGRDEQYF	TRBJ2-7	TRBV13
CAWSVVTNTEAFF	TRBJ1-1	TRBV30
CSAREWTSGRQQETQYF	TRBJ2-5	TRBV20-1
CASSSKVGTEAFF	TRBJ1-1	TRBV12-3/TRBV12-4
CASSQSGTARLDGYTF	TRBJ1-2	TRBV3-1
CSARDSAGNSYEQYF	TRBJ2-7	TRBV20-1
CASSSPTDGDTEAFF	TRBJ1-1	TRBV19
CASNTEGGYTF	TRBJ1-2	TRBV10-2
CASSWGHSGSYEQYF	TRBJ2-7	TRBV7-2
CASSQEPGSYEQYF	TRBJ2-7	TRBV4-1
CASRYQGTTEAFF	TRBJ1-1	TRBV4-1
CASGDTDGYNSPLHF	TRBJ1-6	TRBV6-2/TRBV6-3